These 28 T cell receptor beta chains share one sample of origin, sequenced in a study of blood T cell repertoires in COVID-19. Produced via immunoSEQ multiplex PCR; TCRdb's table is partial and in-frame only. Of approximately 270,000 clones listed, about 91% are singletons. The sequencing input was PBMCs or T cells enriched from blood (not recorded which). The origin of the receptors is a man aged 40-49 years who had been exposed to COVID-19.

This chain links TRBV11-2 with TRBJ1-3; no reliable D call. Trimming removed 0 bases from V and 0 bases from J, with 15 bases in between. The CDR3 totals 18 residues. Germline values: CDR1 SGHAT, CDR2 FQNNGV. CDR3 DNA sequence: TGTGCCAGCAGCTTAGACGTCGGAGTTCAGACCTCTGGAAACACCATATATTTT. This gives the protein CASSLDVGVQTSGNTIYF.

Only one count was recorded for this clone. The CDR3 spells CASSLVNSNTEAFF. The CDR3 DNA sequence: TGTGCCAGTAGTTTAGTGAATAGCAACACTGAAGCTTTCTTT. V and J are TRBV19 and TRBJ1-1; D is undetermined. The CDR3 is made up of 14 amino acids. Trimming shortened V by 5 bases and J by 2 bases, and 12 bases separated the two germline ends. Per germline, CDR1 LNHDA and CDR2 SQIVND (reference sequence).

This clone appeared a single time. J is TRBJ2-1 and V is TRBV6-6; 7 nucleotides align to TRBD2. V shed 5 bases and J 10 bases; nucleotides not matched to a gene: 5. The CDR3 spans 12 residues. CDR1 MNHNY and CDR2 SVGAGI come from the germline V gene (reference sequence). CDR3 in amino acids: CASSTGLLEQFF. In DNA, the CDR3 is TGTGCCAGCAGTACGGGACTACTGGAGCAGTTCTTC.

The rearrangement links TRBV6-5 to TRBJ1-1; no definite D call. V gave up 0 bases and J gave up 10 bases, with 12 bases separating them. Looked up from germline, CDR1 is MNHEY and CDR2 is SVGAGI. The CDR3 sequence is 13 residues long. As DNA, the CDR3 is TGTGCCAGCAGTTACTCGAAGGTTGGGAGAGCTTTCTTT. The encoded protein is CASSYSKVGRAFF.

The gene calls are TRBV19 and TRBJ2-7; 9 bases line up with TRBD2. The germline V gene has CDR1 LNHDA and CDR2 SQIVND (reference sequence). V was clipped by 3 bases and J by 4 bases; unmatched bases: 4. CDR3 length: 14 residues. CDR3 protein: CASSILGLAYEQYF. As DNA, the CDR3 is TGTGCCAGTAGTATTCTGGGACTAGCATACGAGCAGTACTTC.

The chain joins TRBV9 to TRBJ1-1; weak D call: TRBD1 (5 bases). The CDR3 is 13 amino acids. Germline CDR1 and CDR2: SGDLS and YYNGEE. V dropped 1 base and J dropped 8 bases, with 12 bases sitting between them. The CDR3 nucleotides are TGTGCCAGCAGCGTATTTTTGACAGACGAAGCTTTCTTT. Translated, it gives CASSVFLTDEAFF.

This clone has at least ten counts. The chain couples TRBV7-3 to TRBJ2-7, with 10 bases fitting TRBD1. This CDR3 has 14 residues. Germline V CDR1 and CDR2: SGHTA, FQGTGA. The V segment lost 0 bases and the J segment 6 bases; nucleotides outside the gene matches: 2. The CDR3 sequence: CASSLTGQGFEQYF. CDR3 sequence (DNA): TGTGCCAGCAGCTTAACGGGACAGGGGTTCGAGCAGTACTTC.

The chain combines TRBV28 with TRBJ2-7, with D maybe TRBD1 (7 bases). The CDR3 length is 15 residues. Trimming took 6 bases from V and 4 from J, leaving 19 bases between them. Germline V gene data show CDR1 as MDHEN and CDR2 as SYDVKM. In DNA, the CDR3 is TGTGCCAGCAGAGGAGGGGGCGCCCCTGTTTACGAGCAGTACTTC. Translated, it gives CASRGGGAPVYEQYF.

The J gene is TRBJ1-5, the V gene TRBV6-1; D call uncertain. The CDR3 is 17 residues long. Germline CDR1 is MNHNS and CDR2 is SASEGT. Trimming shortened V by 3 bases and J by 0 bases, and 15 bases separated the two germline ends. CDR3 region: CASSDWTGMFSNQPQHF. In DNA form, the CDR3 reads TGTGCCAGCAGTGATTGGACGGGGATGTTTAGCAATCAGCCCCAGCATTTT.

This rearrangement joins TRBV5-6 to TRBJ1-1; TRBD1 aligns across 8 bases. Trimming removed 0 bases from V and 2 bases from J; junction bases left unmatched: 9. CDR3 length: 17 amino acids. From germline, CDR1 is SGHDT and CDR2 YYEEEE. CDR3 coding DNA: TGTGCCAGCAGCTTGGCCAAAGGACAGGGCTTTAACACTGAAGCTTTCTTT. This gives the protein CASSLAKGQGFNTEAFF.

The V gene is TRBV2, the J gene TRBJ2-2, with 7 bases that match TRBD1. The CDR3 runs to 14 residues. Trimming removed 9 bases from V and 7 bases from J; junction bases left unmatched: 11. Per the germline V gene, CDR1 is SNHLY and CDR2 is FYNNEI. In nucleotides, the CDR3 is TGTGCCAGTGGAAAGACAGGGTGGGGCGGGGAGCTGTTTTTT. Encoded protein: CASGKTGWGGELFF.

The gene calls are TRBV3-1 (or the pseudogene TRBV3-2) and TRBJ1-2, with 9 bases that match TRBD1. From germline, CDR1 is LGHDT and CDR2 YNNKEL (reference sequence). CDR3 size: 15 residues. After removal of 4 bases from V and 7 bases from J, the junction contained 10 bases not matched to a gene. CDR3 residues: CASSPRTGDHFGYTF. The CDR3 nucleotides are TGTGCCAGCAGCCCCCGGACAGGGGACCACTTTGGCTACACCTTC.

This clone was counted between two and nine times. The chain combines TRBV30 with TRBJ1-3; D ambiguous. The germline V gene has CDR1 GTSNPN and CDR2 SVGIG (reference sequence). V gave up 7 bases and J gave up 2 bases, with 12 bases separating them. The CDR3 is 13 amino acids. The chain's CDR3 is CAFQLAPGNTIYF. As DNA, the CDR3 is TGTGCCTTCCAATTAGCCCCTGGAAACACCATATATTTT.

The CDR3 DNA follows: TGTGCCAGCAGATTGGACACTACCTACGAGCAGTACTTC. Translated: CASRLDTTYEQYF. The J gene is TRBJ2-7, the V gene TRBV2; tentative D call: TRBD1 (5 bases). V gave up 6 bases and J gave up 2 bases, with 11 bases separating them. This CDR3 contains 13 residues. Germline loops: CDR1 SNHLY, CDR2 FYNNEI.

The rearrangement links TRBV27 to TRBJ2-2, with D tentatively TRBD2 (6 bases). The CDR3 is made up of 16 amino acids. V was cut by 5 bases and J by 7 bases, with 20 bases left in between. Germline CDR1 and CDR2: MNHEY and SMNVEV (reference sequence). The CDR3 spells CASSEAGPKGGGELFF. Written as DNA, the CDR3 is TGTGCCAGCAGTGAGGCGGGGCCAAAAGGTGGCGGGGAGCTGTTTTTT.

The chain is built from TRBV7-2 and TRBJ1-4; TRBD1 matches 8 bases. The CDR3 is made up of 14 amino acids. V lost 5 bases, J lost 10 bases, and 9 bases stayed unmatched. Germline assignment: CDR1 SGHTA and CDR2 FQGNSA. The DNA for the CDR3 is TGTGCCAGCAGCCCTACCCCGACAGGGGTAAAACTGTTTTTT. This sequence encodes CASSPTPTGVKLFF.

The J gene is TRBJ2-3, the V gene TRBV2, with TRBD1 identical over 9 bases. Germline CDR1 and CDR2: SNHLY and FYNNEI. With V trimmed by 1 base and J by 2 bases, 7 bases remained unmatched. The CDR3 runs 17 residues. The CDR3 sequence is CASSEGLGQGTTDTQYF. In DNA, the CDR3 is TGTGCCAGCAGTGAAGGTCTAGGACAGGGGACCACAGATACGCAGTATTTT.

This clone was detected a few times. The V call is TRBV18, the J call TRBJ1-1; D remains unclear. The V end was cut by 8 bases, the J end by 0 bases, with 13 bases between. The CDR3 contains 14 residues. CDR1 KGHSH and CDR2 LQKENI come from the germline V gene. The CDR3, as DNA: TGTGCCAGCAAAAAGGAGGGAATGAACACTGAAGCTTTCTTT. Translating gives CASKKEGMNTEAFF. The whole variable domain, remainder taken from reference TRBV18 and TRBJ1-1, is NAGVMQNPRHLVRRRGQEARLRCSPMKGHSHVYWYRQLPEEGLKFMVYLQKENIIDESGMPKERFSAEFPKEGPSILRIQQVVRGDSAAYFCASKKEGMNTEAFFGQGTRLTVV.

The chain uses TRBV9 and TRBJ1-2; the D gene is possibly TRBD1 (5 bases). The V end was cut by 7 bases, the J end by 1 base, with 17 bases between. CDR1 is SGDLS and CDR2 is YYNGEE in the germline V gene. The CDR3 totals 15 residues. DNA of the CDR3: TGTGCCAGCTCCCACGGAACAGGAATTAACTATGGCTACACCTTC. This translates into CASSHGTGINYGYTF.

This chain connects TRBV30 to TRBJ1-4; D not certain. Trimming left V 3 bases short and J 6 bases short, with 5 bases between. The CDR3 is made up of 11 amino acids. Looked up from germline, CDR1 is GTSNPN and CDR2 is SVGIG (reference sequence). CDR3 in DNA: TGTGCCTGGAGCCGGGATGAAAAACTGTTTTTT. It specifies CAWSRDEKLFF.

V and J are TRBV10-3 and TRBJ2-7; TRBD2 matches 8 bases. Germline trimming cut 6 bases from V and 2 bases from J; bases unmatched to any gene: 12. This CDR3 spans 16 amino acids. Per the germline V gene, CDR1 is ENHRY and CDR2 is SYGVKD. CDR3 in DNA: TGTGCCATCAGCGGCCAGCGGGAGAGGAACACCTACGAGCAGTACTTC. Its translation is CAISGQRERNTYEQYF.

The CDR3, as DNA: TGTGCCATCAGGGACAGTAACTATGGCTACACCTTC. Its protein product is CAIRDSNYGYTF. The chain joins TRBV10-3 to TRBJ1-2, with D maybe TRBD1 (6 bases). The V gene lost 6 bases and the J gene lost 1 base, with 6 bases spanning the gap. This CDR3 is 12 amino acids long. Germline CDR1 and CDR2: ENHRY and SYGVKD.

In DNA form, the CDR3 reads TGTGCCAGCAGTTTCAAGGACACCAATTCACCCCTCCACTTT. Translation: CASSFKDTNSPLHF. The chain is built from TRBV27 and TRBJ1-6; D is perhaps TRBD1 (5 bases). V lost 3 bases and J lost 7, with 10 bases in between. Germline-derived CDR1 and CDR2 are MNHEY and SMNVEV (reference sequence). The CDR3 has 14 residues.

This clone occurred once. The J gene is TRBJ2-5, the V gene TRBV5-1, with D possibly matching TRBD2 (6 bases). The V and J ends lost 0 bases and 5 bases respectively, with 14 bases between them. The CDR3 is 15 residues long. Germline values: CDR1 SGHRS, CDR2 YFSETQ. This chain's CDR3 is CASSLVAGQVETQYF. CDR3 nucleotide sequence: TGCGCCAGCAGCTTGGTGGCGGGGCAGGTGGAGACCCAGTACTTC.

The chain joins TRBV27 to TRBJ2-2; tentative D call: TRBD1 (6 bases). The germline gives CDR1 MNHEY, CDR2 SMNVEV (reference sequence). Trimming pared 5 bases from V and 4 bases from J, leaving 11 bases between. This CDR3 spans 14 amino acids. CDR3 loop: CASSITGSTGELFF. The CDR3 coding sequence is TGTGCCAGCAGTATAACAGGGAGCACCGGGGAGCTGTTTTTT.

The V and J genes are TRBV28 and TRBJ1-4; D possibly corresponds to TRBD1 (5 bases). The CDR3 runs 14 residues. CDR1 MDHEN and CDR2 SYDVKM come from the germline V gene. V was trimmed by 3 bases and J by 3 bases, leaving 8 bases between them. The CDR3 protein is CASSFAGPNEKLFF. CDR3 in DNA: TGTGCCAGCAGTTTTGCAGGGCCTAATGAAAAACTGTTTTTT.

In this sample, this clone turned up once. The rearrangement uses TRBV28 and TRBJ2-7; 8 bases match TRBD2. The CDR3 runs 12 residues. Germline V lookup: CDR1 MDHEN, CDR2 SYDVKM. V shed 7 bases and J 5 bases; nucleotides not matched to a gene: 4. The CDR3 loop is CASTFSGNEQYF. The CDR3 bases are TGTGCCAGCACGTTTAGCGGGAACGAGCAGTACTTC.

This chain joins TRBV6-1 and TRBJ1-2; 7 bases match TRBD1. With 0 bases clipped from V and 7 bases from J, the junction kept 5 bases outside the gene matches. The CDR3 runs to 14 residues. In germline, CDR1 is MNHNS, CDR2 SASEGT. The CDR3 DNA sequence: TGTGCCAGCAGTGAAGCAAGGGGGCTGGGTGGCTACACCTTC. This codes for CASSEARGLGGYTF.